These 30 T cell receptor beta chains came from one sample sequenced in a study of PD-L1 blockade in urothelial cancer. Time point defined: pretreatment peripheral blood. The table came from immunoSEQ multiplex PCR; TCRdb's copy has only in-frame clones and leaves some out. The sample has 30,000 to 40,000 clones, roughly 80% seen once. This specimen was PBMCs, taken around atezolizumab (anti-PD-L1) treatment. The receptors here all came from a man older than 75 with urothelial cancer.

Written as DNA, the CDR3 is TGTGCCAGCAGGGGGACAGCCCAGTATGGCTACACCTTC. Residues: CASRGTAQYGYTF. This chain joins TRBV27 and TRBJ1-2; 7 bases fit TRBD1. This CDR3 region has 13 residues. Germline V gene sequence: CDR1 MNHEY, CDR2 SMNVEV (reference sequence). The junction had 6 bases not matched to a gene; V was cut back by 6 bases and J by 5 bases.

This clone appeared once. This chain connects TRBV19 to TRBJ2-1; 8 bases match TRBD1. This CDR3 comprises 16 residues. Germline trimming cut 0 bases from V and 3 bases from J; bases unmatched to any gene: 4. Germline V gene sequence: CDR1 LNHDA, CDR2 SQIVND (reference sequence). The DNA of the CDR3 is TGTGCCAGTAGTATAGAAAGGACAGGGATCTACAATGAGCAGTTCTTC. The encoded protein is CASSIERTGIYNEQFF. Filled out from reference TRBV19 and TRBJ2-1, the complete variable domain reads DGGITQSPKYLFRKEGQNVTLSCEQNLNHDAMYWYRQDPGQGLRLIYYSQIVNDFQKGDIAEGYSVSREKKESFPLTVTSAQKNPTAFYLCASSIERTGIYNEQFFGPGTRLTVL.

For the CDR3, the DNA is TGCGCCAGCAGCCAAGGGAGAACGTCCTACGAGCAGTACTTC. Its translation: CASSQGRTSYEQYF. The V call is TRBV4-3, the J call TRBJ2-7; unclear D gene. Trimming stripped 1 base from V and 1 base from J, with 8 bases between. The germline CDR1 and CDR2 sequences are LGHNA and YSLEER. This CDR3 contains 14 residues.

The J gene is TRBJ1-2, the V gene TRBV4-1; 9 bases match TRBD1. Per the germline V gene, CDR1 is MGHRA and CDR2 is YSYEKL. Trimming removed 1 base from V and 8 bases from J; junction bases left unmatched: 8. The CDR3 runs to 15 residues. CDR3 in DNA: TGCGCCAGCAGCCAAGGTTCACGGACAGGGGCGGGCTACACCTTC. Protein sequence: CASSQGSRTGAGYTF.

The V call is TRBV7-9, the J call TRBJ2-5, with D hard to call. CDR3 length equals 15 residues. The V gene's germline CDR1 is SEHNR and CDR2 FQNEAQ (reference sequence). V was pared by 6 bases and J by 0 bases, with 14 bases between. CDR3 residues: CASSSGRQDQETQYF. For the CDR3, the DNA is TGTGCCAGCAGTTCCGGCCGACAAGACCAAGAGACCCAGTACTTC.

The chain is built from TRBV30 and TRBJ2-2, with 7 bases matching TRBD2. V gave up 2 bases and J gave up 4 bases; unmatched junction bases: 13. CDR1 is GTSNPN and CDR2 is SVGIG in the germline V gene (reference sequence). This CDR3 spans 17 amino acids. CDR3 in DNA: TGTGCCTGGAGTCCGACGTGGCGAACTAGCGCCACCGGGGAGCTGTTTTTT. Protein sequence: CAWSPTWRTSATGELFF.

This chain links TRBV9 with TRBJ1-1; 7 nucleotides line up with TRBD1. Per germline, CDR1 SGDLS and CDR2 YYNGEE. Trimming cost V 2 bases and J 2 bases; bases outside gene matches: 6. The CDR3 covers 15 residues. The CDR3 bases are TGTGCCAGCAGCGTTAACAGGGGCGCCAACACTGAAGCTTTCTTT. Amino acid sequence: CASSVNRGANTEAFF.

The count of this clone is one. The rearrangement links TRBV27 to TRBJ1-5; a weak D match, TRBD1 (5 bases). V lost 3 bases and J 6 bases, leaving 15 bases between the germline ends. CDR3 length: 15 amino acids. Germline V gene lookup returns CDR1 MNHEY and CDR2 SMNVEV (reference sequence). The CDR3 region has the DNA TGTGCCAGCAGTTTCGCAGCAGGGTATCGTCAGCCCCAGCATTTT. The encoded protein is CASSFAAGYRQPQHF.

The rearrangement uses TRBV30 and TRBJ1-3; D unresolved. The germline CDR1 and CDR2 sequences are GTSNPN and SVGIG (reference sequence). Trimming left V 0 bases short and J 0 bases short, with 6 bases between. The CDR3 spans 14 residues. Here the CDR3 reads CAWSVGSSGNTIYF. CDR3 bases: TGTGCCTGGAGTGTAGGGAGCTCTGGAAACACCATATATTTT.

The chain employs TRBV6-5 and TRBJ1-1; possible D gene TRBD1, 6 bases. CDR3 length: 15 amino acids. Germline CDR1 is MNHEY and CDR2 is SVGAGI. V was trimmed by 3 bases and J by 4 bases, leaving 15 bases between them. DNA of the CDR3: TGTGCCAGCAGTTATGCCAGGGGATTCGCCACTGAAGCTTTCTTT. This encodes CASSYARGFATEAFF.

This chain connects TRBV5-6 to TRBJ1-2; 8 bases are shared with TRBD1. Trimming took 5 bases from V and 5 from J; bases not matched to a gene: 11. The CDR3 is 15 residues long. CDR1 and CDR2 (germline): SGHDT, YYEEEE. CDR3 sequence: CASRDRGTGQYGYTF. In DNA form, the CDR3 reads TGTGCCAGCAGAGACAGGGGTACAGGTCAATATGGCTACACCTTC. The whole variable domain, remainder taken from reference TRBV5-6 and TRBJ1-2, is DAGVTQSPTHLIKTRGQQVTLRCSPKSGHDTVSWYQQALGQGPQFIFQYYEEEERQRGNFPDRFSGHQFPNYSSELNVNALLLGDSALYLCASRDRGTGQYGYTFGSGTRLTVV.

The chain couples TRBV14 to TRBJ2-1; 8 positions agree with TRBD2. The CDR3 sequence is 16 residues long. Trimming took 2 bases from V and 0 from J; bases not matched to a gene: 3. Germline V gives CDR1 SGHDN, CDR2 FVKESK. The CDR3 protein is CASSQREGVSYNEQFF. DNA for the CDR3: TGTGCCAGCAGCCAACGGGAGGGCGTCTCCTACAATGAGCAGTTCTTC.

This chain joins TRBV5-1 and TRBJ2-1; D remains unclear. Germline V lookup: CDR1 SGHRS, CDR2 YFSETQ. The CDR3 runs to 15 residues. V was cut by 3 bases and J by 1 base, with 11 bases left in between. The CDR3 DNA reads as TGCGCCAGCAGCTCCTTGAGAGCTTCCTACAATGAGCAGTTCTTC. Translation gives CASSSLRASYNEQFF.

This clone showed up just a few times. The CDR3 sequence is CASSVQTGRGTDTQYF. The CDR3 DNA reads TGTGCCAGCAGTGTACAAACAGGGCGGGGGACAGATACGCAGTATTTT. The chain couples TRBV6-1 to TRBJ2-3; D might be TRBD2 (7 bases). Trimming stripped 4 bases from V and 3 bases from J, with 17 bases between. This CDR3 has 16 amino acids. Germline CDR1 MNHNS, CDR2 SASEGT.

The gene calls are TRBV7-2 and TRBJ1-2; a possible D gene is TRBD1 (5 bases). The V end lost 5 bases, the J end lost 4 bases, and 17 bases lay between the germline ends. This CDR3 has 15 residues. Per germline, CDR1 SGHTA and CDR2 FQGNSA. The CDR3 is CASSRARVVGYGYTF. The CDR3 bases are TGTGCCAGCAGCCGCGCCAGGGTGGTCGGCTATGGCTACACCTTC.

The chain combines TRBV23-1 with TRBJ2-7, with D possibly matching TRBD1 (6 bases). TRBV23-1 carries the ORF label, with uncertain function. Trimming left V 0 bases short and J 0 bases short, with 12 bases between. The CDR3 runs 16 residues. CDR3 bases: TGCGCCAGCAGTCAATCGCCGACAGGAGTCTCCTACGAGCAGTACTTC. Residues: CASSQSPTGVSYEQYF.

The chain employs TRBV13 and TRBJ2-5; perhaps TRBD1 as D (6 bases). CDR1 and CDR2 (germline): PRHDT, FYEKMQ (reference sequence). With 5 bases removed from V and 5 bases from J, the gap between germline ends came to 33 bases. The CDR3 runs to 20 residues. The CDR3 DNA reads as TGTGCCAGCAGCCTCCTGGGGACATTGCCGGGAACCCTTGGAAGGGAGACCCAGTACTTC. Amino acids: CASSLLGTLPGTLGRETQYF. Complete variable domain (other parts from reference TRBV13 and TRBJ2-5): AAGVIQSPRHLIKEKRETATLKCYPIPRHDTVYWYQQGPGQDPQFLISFYEKMQSDKGSIPDRFSAQQFSDYHSELNMSSLELGDSALYFCASSLLGTLPGTLGRETQYFGPGTRLLVL.

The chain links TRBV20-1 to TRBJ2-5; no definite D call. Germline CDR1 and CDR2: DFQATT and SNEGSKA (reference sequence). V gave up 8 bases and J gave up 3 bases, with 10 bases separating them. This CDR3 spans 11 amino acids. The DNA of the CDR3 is TGCAGTATCTATCCGAAAGAGACCCAGTACTTC. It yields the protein CSIYPKETQYF.

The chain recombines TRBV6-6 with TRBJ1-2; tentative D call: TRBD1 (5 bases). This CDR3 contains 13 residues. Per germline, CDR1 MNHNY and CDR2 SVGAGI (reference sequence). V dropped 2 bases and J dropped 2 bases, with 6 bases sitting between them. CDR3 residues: CASSYQGNYGYTF. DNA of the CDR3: TGTGCCAGCAGTTACCAGGGCAACTATGGCTACACCTTC.

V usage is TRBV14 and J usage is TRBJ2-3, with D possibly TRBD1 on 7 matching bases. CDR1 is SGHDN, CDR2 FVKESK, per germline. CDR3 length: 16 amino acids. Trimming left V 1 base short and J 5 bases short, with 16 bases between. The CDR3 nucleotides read TGTGCCAGCAGCCAAGTTTTGGGCAGGGGGGAAGATACGCAGTATTTT. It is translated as CASSQVLGRGEDTQYF.

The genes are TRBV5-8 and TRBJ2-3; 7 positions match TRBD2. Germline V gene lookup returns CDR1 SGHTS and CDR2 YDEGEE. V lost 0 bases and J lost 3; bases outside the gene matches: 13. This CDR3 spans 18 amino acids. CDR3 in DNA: TGTGCCAGCAGCTTGGCCGGCAGCTACTCGCGGGGGACAGATACGCAGTATTTT. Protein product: CASSLAGSYSRGTDTQYF.

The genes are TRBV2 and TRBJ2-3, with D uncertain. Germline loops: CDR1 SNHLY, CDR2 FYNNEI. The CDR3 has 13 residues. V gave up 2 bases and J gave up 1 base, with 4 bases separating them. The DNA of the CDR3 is TGTGCCAGCAGTGAACGGGGCACAGATACGCAGTATTTT. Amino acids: CASSERGTDTQYF. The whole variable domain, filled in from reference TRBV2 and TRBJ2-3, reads EPEVTQTPSHQVTQMGQEVILRCVPISNHLYFYWYRQILGQKVEFLVSFYNNEISEKSEIFDDQFSVERPDGSNFTLKIRSTKLEDSAMYFCASSERGTDTQYFGPGTRLTVL.

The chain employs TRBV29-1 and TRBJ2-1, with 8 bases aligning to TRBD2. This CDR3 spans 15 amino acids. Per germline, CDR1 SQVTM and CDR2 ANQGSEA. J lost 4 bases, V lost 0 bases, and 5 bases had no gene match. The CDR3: CSVEELASGYNEQFF. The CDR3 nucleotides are TGCAGCGTTGAAGAACTGGCTAGCGGGTACAATGAGCAGTTCTTC.

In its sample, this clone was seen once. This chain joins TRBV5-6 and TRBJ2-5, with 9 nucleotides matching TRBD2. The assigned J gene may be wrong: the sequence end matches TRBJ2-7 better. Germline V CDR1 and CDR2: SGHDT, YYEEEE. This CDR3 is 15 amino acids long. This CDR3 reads CASSAGLARTYEQYF. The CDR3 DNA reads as TGTGCCAGCAGCGCCGGACTAGCGCGAACCTACGAGCAGTACTTC.

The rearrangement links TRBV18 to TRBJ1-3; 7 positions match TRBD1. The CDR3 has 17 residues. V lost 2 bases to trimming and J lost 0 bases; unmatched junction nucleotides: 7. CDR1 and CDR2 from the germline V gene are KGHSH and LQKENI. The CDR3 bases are TGTGCCAGCTCACCAGTCCGGGACAGCTTCTCTGGAAACACCATATATTTT. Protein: CASSPVRDSFSGNTIYF.

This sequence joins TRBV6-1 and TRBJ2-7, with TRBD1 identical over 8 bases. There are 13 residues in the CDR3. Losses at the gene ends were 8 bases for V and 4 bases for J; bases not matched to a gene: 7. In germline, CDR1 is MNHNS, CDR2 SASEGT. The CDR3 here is CASCLDREYEQYF. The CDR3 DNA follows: TGTGCCAGCTGCTTGGACAGGGAGTACGAGCAGTACTTC.

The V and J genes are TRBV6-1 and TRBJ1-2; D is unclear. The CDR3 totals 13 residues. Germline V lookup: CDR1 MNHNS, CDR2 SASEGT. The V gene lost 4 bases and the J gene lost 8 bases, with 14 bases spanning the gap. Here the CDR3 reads CASSAGYSGGYTF. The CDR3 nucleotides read TGTGCCAGCAGTGCGGGATACTCGGGGGGCTACACCTTC.

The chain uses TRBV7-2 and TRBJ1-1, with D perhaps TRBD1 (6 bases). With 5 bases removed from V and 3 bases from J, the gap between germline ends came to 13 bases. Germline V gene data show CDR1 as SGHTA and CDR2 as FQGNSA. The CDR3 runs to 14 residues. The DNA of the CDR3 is TGTGCCAGCAGCCCCAGACAGGACTACACTGAAGCTTTCTTT. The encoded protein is CASSPRQDYTEAFF.

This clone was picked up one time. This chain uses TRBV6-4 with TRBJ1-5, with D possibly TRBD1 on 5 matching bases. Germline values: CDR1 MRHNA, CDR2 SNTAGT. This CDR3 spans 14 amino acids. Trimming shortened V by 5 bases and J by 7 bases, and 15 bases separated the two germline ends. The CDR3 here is CASSPDSGGQPQHF. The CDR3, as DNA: TGTGCCAGCAGTCCCGACTCGGGGGGGCAGCCCCAGCATTTT.

The CDR3 is CASSQDGRRAYEQYF. Here the CDR3 DNA reads TGCGCCAGCAGCCAAGATGGTCGACGGGCCTACGAGCAGTACTTC. The chain is built from TRBV4-1 and TRBJ2-7; D unclear. V dropped 0 bases and J dropped 2 bases, with 11 bases sitting between them. Germline V lookup: CDR1 MGHRA, CDR2 YSYEKL. The CDR3 is 15 amino acids.